This T cell receptor (beta chain) was recovered during a study of CD8 T cells in Susac syndrome (dated by TCRdb to between 2018 and 2021). For context, the study as a whole: Repertoire sequencing was used to test whether CD8+ T cell activation and differentiation in Susac syndrome was antigen driven. CD8+ T cell repertoire clonality was compared between eleven to twelve healthy donors, roughly 14 Susac syndrome patients and roughly 15 multiple sclerosis patients. Findings and caveats that apply to the study as a whole: The study acknowledged that relatively few individuals were included in the TCR sequencing and HLA analysis.

Peripheral blood CD8+ and CD4+ T cells from healthy donors, Susac syndrome patients and multiple sclerosis patients were profiled using high-throughput TCR beta sequencing. The multiple sclerosis controls were treatment-naive patients who had stable or active relapsing-remitting disease and met the revised McDonald criteria. CD8+ TEMRA cells were enriched by FACS, while bulk CD8+ and CD4+ T cells were purified by magnetic negative isolation. Blood was drawn into EDTA tubes, processed within 24 hours, and PBMCs were isolated by density gradient centrifugation. PBMCs intended for TCR sequencing were frozen in liquid nitrogen and were later thawed in a 37 degrees C water bath. Purity of sorted or isolated CD4+, CD8+ and CD8+ TEMRA cells was at least 90%. In the germline V gene (reference sequence), CDR1 corresponds to GTSNPN and CDR2 to SVGIG. V drops 4 bases and J drops 0 bases, leaving 8 bases in between. Spanning cysteine to phenylalanine, the CDR3 consists of 13 amino acids. The retained sequence is limited to the CDR3, 39 bases, with the frame set at the first base.

RNA was extracted using the RNeasy kit, and about 0.5 to 1 microgram was reverse transcribed with random hexamers. The immunoSEQ multiplex PCR assay, covering 54 Vbeta and 13 Jbeta segments, was used to amplify TCR beta CDR3 regions. To correct PCR amplification bias, a synthetic template baseline was used for both primer optimization and computational correction. The original methods were these. Reads were annotated to V, D and J genes per IMGT and analyzed with immunoSEQ Analyzer, keeping only productive sequences. Clonality was calculated as one minus the Shannon entropy normalized by log2 of the number of productive unique sequences. Public and private clones were assessed among the 100 most prevalent clones of each patient and control. Clones were defined as Susac-specific if absent from the healthy and MS cohorts, from some 1,000 published viral clones and from other ImmuneACCESS disease sequences. Using fastp trimming at Q25 and MiXCR clonotype assembly, TCRdb reanalyzed the public sequencing data and kept in-frame beta chains. Rows are combined by CDR3 protein, so each entry shows the most common genes and DNA. Here the V and J calls rest on TCRdb's processing, not on the authors' analysis. Counted in this sample were fewer than 150,000 distinct CDR3 sequences; about 90% of them appeared once. The ten biggest clones cover around 0.24% of the sample.

This clonotype was seen only once. Which antigen it targets is not known. Nothing much larger sits one base from this clone, and base qualities are not available. A single read counts as weak evidence. What was sequenced was CD8+ T cells from PBMCs. The chain is encoded by TRBV30 joined to TRBJ2-3, with TRBD2 perhaps the D gene, on 6 matching bases. This TCR derives from a human donor with multiple sclerosis. The encoded CDR3 is CAWMGTSTDTQYF. Read as DNA, the sequence is TGTGCCTGGATGGGGACTAGCACAGATACGCAGTATTTT.